This T cell receptor (beta chain) originates from a study of CD8 T cells in ankylosing spondylitis. Germline-derived CDR1 and CDR2 are SGDLS and YYNGEE. The CDR3 totals 14 residues. Trimming removed 5 bases from V and 2 bases from J, with 10 bases in between. Whole-study results and caveats: Significant enrichment of disease-linked clones was reported in matched ankylosing spondylitis synovial fluid. Reports of some motif variants in reactive arthritis synovial fluid and blood predate this one. Relatively scarce in peripheral blood, disease-linked clones were CD8+. Ankylosing spondylitis blood appeared to carry a characteristic TCR beta motif of several highly homologous variants.

Quantitative 5'-RACE with molecular barcodes generated TCR beta libraries. One entry per CDR3 protein results from TCRdb running MiXCR on the 5' RACE reads. The sample gives roughly 440,000 distinct CDR3 sequences, approximately 17% of which show up once; approximately 1% is in the top ten. This clonotype was detected many times. What it binds is not known. Sequencing was performed on blood, either unsorted or a sorted T cell fraction (not recorded which). The clonotype originates from a male donor with ankylosing spondylitis. The chain recombines TRBV9 with TRBJ2-2; perhaps TRBD1 as D (6 bases). CDR3 sequence: CASRTGTNTGELFF. CDR3 DNA sequence: TGTGCCAGCAGAACCGGGACAAACACCGGGGAGCTGTTTTTT. The complete variable domain, with remaining parts taken from reference TRBV9 and TRBJ2-2, reads DSGVTQTPKHLITATGQRVTLRCSPRSGDLSVYWYQQSLDQGLQFLIQYYNGEERAKGNILERFSAQQFPDLHSELNLSSLELGDSALYFCASRTGTNTGELFFGEGSRLTVL.